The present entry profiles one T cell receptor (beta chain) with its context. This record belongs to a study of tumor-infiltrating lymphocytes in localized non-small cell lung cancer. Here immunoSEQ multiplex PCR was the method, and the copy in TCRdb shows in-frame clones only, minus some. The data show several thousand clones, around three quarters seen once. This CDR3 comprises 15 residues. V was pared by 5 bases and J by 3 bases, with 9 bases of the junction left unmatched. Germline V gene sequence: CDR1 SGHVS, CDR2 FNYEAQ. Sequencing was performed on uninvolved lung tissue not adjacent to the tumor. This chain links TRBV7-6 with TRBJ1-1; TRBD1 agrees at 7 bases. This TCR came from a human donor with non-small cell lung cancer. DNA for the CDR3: TGTGCCAGCAGCGGGGGGCAGGGGGGGCACACTGAAGCTTTCTTT. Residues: CASSGGQGGHTEAFF.